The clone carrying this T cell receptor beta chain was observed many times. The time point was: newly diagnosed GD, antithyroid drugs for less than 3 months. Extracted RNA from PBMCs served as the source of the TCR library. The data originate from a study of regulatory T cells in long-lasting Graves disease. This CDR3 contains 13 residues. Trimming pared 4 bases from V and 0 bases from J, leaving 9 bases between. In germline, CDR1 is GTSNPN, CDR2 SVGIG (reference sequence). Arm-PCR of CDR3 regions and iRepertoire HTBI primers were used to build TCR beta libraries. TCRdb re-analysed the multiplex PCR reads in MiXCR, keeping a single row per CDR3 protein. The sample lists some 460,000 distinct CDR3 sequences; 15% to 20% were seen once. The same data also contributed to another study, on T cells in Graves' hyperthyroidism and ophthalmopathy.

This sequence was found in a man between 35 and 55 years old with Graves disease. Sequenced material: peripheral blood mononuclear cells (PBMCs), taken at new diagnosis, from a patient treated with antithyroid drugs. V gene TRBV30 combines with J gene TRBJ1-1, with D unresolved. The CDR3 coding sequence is TGTGCCTGGAAGGTTGGGTTGAACACTGAAGCTTTCTTT. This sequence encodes CAWKVGLNTEAFF.